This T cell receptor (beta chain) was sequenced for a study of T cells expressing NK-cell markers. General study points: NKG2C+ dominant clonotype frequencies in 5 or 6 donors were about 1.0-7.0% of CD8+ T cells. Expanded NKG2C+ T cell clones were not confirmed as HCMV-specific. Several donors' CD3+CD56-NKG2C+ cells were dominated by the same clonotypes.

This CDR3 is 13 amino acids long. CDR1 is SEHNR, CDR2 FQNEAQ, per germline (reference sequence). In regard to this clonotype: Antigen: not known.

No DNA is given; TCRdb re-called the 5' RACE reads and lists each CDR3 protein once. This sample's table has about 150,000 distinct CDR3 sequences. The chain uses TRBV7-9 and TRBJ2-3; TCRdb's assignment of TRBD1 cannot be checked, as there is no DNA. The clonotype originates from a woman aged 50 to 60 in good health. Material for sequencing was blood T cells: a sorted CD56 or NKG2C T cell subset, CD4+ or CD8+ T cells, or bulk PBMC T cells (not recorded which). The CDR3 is CACRQGSTDTQYF.